This T cell receptor (beta chain) was identified in a study of cytomegalovirus exposure and HLA in healthy donors. Overall study context: Samples from HLA-typed donors yielded 65 million to 85 million unique TCRs in an early data release.

Trimming removed 4 bases from V and 0 bases from J, with 8 bases in between. This CDR3 contains 14 residues. Germline lookup yields CDR1 SGHDT and CDR2 YYEEEE. Regarding the study as a whole: Several of the most significant clusters were apparently associated with common viral pathogens in a later analysis. The CMV antigen specificity of a few CMV-associated chains was confirmed through in vitro analysis. Reports indicated that the classifier achieved high specificity and sensitivity in diagnosing cytomegalovirus status.

A note on this clone: Its antigen is currently unknown.

It was with 60 Vbeta and 13 Jbeta primers that the PCR ran. Repertoires were generated with immunoSEQ multiplex PCR, while TCRdb's copy carries only in-frame clones and drops some. The sample lists under 130,000 clones, under 85% occurring once. The chain has TRBV5-6 and TRBJ2-4; D is uncertain. The clonotype originates from a man between 18 and 29 years old in good health and CMV-seronegative. The source material was PBMCs. The CDR3 spells CASSPTIAKNIQYF. DNA for the CDR3: TGTGCCAGCAGCCCGACAATAGCCAAAAACATTCAGTACTTC.